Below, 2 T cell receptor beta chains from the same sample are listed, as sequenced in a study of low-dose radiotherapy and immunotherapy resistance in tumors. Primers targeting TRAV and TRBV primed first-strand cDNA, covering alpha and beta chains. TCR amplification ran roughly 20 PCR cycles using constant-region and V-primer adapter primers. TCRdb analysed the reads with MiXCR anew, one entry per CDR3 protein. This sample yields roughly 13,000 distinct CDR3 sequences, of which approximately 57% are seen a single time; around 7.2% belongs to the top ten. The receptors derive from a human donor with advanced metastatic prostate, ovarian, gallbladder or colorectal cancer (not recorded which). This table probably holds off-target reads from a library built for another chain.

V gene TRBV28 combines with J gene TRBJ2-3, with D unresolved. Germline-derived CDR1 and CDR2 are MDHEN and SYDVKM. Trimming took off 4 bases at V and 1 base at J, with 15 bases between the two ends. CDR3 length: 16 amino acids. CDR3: CASSSPAALRTDTQYF. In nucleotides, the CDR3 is TGTGCCAGCAGTTCGCCAGCAGCGTTACGCACAGATACGCAGTATTTT.

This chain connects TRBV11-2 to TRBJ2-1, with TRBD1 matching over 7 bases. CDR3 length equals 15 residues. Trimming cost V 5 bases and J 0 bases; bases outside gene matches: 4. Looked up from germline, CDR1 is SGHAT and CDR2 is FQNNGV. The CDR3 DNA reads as TGTGCCAGCAGCCGGACAGGAAACTCCTACAATGAGCAGTTCTTC. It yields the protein CASSRTGNSYNEQFF.